A single sample is the source of the 4 T cell receptor beta chains below, sequenced in a study of tumor-infiltrating lymphocytes in primary liver carcinoma. Each 20-30 mg portion of unsorted bulk tissue served as the source for co-extraction of RNA and DNA. TCR beta cDNA was made from 400 to 600 ng total RNA with a constant-region primer. Slightly modified ARM-PCR, run as three nested multiplex PCR rounds, produced the TCR beta libraries. The study ran its first two PCR rounds for approximately 11 cycles each, using TRBV1-TRBV30 forward primers and a C-beta reverse primer. TCRdb independently ran MiXCR on the multiplex PCR reads; one entry per CDR3 protein. The repertoire holds 100,000 to 150,000 distinct CDR3 sequences, under 65% seen once, with 8% to 9% in the top ten. The sequenced sample was liver tumor tissue from sampling region 3. Subset noted: tumor region T3, left-lateral pole. The source is a woman aged 60-70 years with primary liver carcinoma and hepatitis B virus infection.

This clonotype turned up a few times. V is TRBV2 and J is TRBJ1-6; tentative D call: TRBD1 (5 bases). CDR1 and CDR2 (germline): SNHLY, FYNNEI. Trimming cost V 7 bases and J 6 bases, with 7 bases left between them. The CDR3 contains 12 residues. The CDR3, as DNA: TGTGCCAGCATGGGGGGTAATTCACCCCTCCACTTT. Protein product: CASMGGNSPLHF.

The chain employs TRBV6-1 and TRBJ2-7; D might be TRBD1 or TRBD2, each matching 5 bases. Germline assignment: CDR1 MNHNS and CDR2 SASEGT. V dropped 3 bases and J dropped 10 bases, with 31 bases sitting between them. The CDR3 covers 18 residues. The CDR3 DNA reads as TGTGCCAGCAGTGATAGCCTGAAGGGAGTGGCGAGGGGCTACAACCAGTACTTC. This translates into CASSDSLKGVARGYNQYF.

This clonotype was seen once. This CDR3 fails to terminate in the conserved phenylalanine or tryptophan, so it likely reflects a read error. The V call is TRBV11-2, the J call TRBJ2-1, with 11 bases fitting TRBD2. Germline V gene lookup returns CDR1 SGHAT and CDR2 FQNNGV. The CDR3 covers 17 residues. Here the CDR3 reads CASSLGLVAGGPNVQFI. CDR3 bases: TGTGCCAGCAGCTTAGGTCTGGTAGCGGGAGGGCCGAATGTGCAGTTCATT.

V and J are TRBV11-3 and TRBJ1-1, with D unresolved. Between the trimmed V and J ends, which lost 1 base and 3 bases, there was a span of 12 bases. This CDR3 comprises 15 residues. CDR1 SGHNT and CDR2 YENEEA come from the germline V gene. Here the CDR3 reads CASSLGPRLYTEAFF. As DNA, the CDR3 is TGTGCCAGCAGCTTAGGGCCTCGTCTGTACACTGAAGCTTTCTTT.